This T cell receptor beta chain was captured in a study of blood T cells in healthy people across ages. Study-wide results and caveats: Lack of knowledge of donor CMV status possibly confounded expanded clonotype changes.

It was with a sample-barcoded 5' primer and a J-beta primer mix that a second PCR of roughly 6 to 11 cycles was run. Every molecule of cDNA carried a tag from a template-switch adaptor with 12 random nucleotides. Each CDR3 protein gets one entry after TCRdb re-called the 5' RACE reads with MiXCR. Of some 790,000 distinct CDR3 sequences listed, more than 25% were seen once; the top ten hold 17%. Concerning this clonotype: Its specificity is not known.

Germline-derived CDR1 and CDR2 are LGHNT and FRNRAP. V lost 4 bases and J lost 4; bases outside the gene matches: 5. The CDR3 extends over 15 amino acids. This TCR came from a woman older than 75 in good health. The sample comprised blood. The V and J genes are TRBV12-5 and TRBJ2-2; TRBD1 matches 8 bases. CDR3 protein: CASGYRTGITGELFF. CDR3 in DNA: TGTGCTAGTGGTTATCGGACAGGGATCACCGGGGAGCTGTTTTTT.